What follows are 27 T cell receptor beta chains derived from one specimen sequenced in a study of blood T cell repertoires in COVID-19. Measured with immunoSEQ multiplex PCR; TCRdb has only the in-frame clones, and not every one. Of approximately 100,000 clones detected, roughly 85% appear once; the ten largest clones hold 35% to 40%. The specimen was peripheral blood. Receptor source: a man older than 75 with acute or convalescent COVID-19.

V gene TRBV7-2 combines with J gene TRBJ2-7; a possible D gene is TRBD2 (6 bases). CDR3 length: 15 residues. Germline V gene sequence: CDR1 SGHTA, CDR2 FQGNSA. V gave up 1 base and J gave up 2 bases, with 12 bases separating them. The CDR3 nucleotides are TGTGCCAGCAGCTTAGAGACTAGGGGTCCCTACGAGCAGTACTTC. Protein: CASSLETRGPYEQYF.

V is TRBV15 and J is TRBJ1-6; unclear D gene. V gave up 1 base and J gave up 8 bases, with 6 bases separating them. Looked up from germline, CDR1 is LNHNV and CDR2 is YYDKDF (reference sequence). The CDR3 totals 13 residues. The CDR3 here is CATSRVFDSPLHF. The CDR3 DNA is TGTGCCACCAGCAGAGTCTTCGATTCACCCCTCCACTTT.

This rearrangement joins TRBV18 to TRBJ2-6, with a tentative D call TRBD1 (5 bases). Trimming left V 0 bases short and J 4 bases short, with 13 bases between. This CDR3 is 17 amino acids long. CDR1 is KGHSH, CDR2 LQKENI, per germline. Here the CDR3 reads CASSPPGAGLGANVLTF. CDR3 sequence (DNA): TGTGCCAGCTCACCACCGGGTGCAGGGCTGGGGGCCAACGTCCTGACTTTC.

In its sample, this clone was seen a few times. The chain is built from TRBV24-1 and TRBJ2-5; 10 bases map to TRBD2. The CDR3 runs 13 residues. Per the germline V gene, CDR1 is KGHDR and CDR2 is SFDVKD. The V and J ends lost 6 bases and 4 bases, in that order; junction bases with no gene match: 1. CDR3 in amino acids: CATSLAGGETQYF. CDR3 DNA sequence: TGTGCCACCAGTTTAGCGGGAGGAGAGACCCAGTACTTC.

The chain uses TRBV19 and TRBJ2-7, with a weak D call TRBD1 (5 bases). Germline V gives CDR1 LNHDA, CDR2 SQIVND (reference sequence). The CDR3 is made up of 14 amino acids. Trimming left V 6 bases short and J 1 base short, with 13 bases between. The CDR3 loop reads CASRGAGQSYEQYF. The DNA for the CDR3 is TGTGCCAGTAGAGGGGCAGGCCAATCCTACGAGCAGTACTTC. The variable domain in full, with the rest retrieved from reference TRBV19 and TRBJ2-7, is DGGITQSPKYLFRKEGQNVTLSCEQNLNHDAMYWYRQDPGQGLRLIYYSQIVNDFQKGDIAEGYSVSREKKESFPLTVTSAQKNPTAFYLCASRGAGQSYEQYFGPGTRLTVT.

The chain uses TRBV6-5 and TRBJ1-3; D gene ambiguous. CDR3 length equals 15 residues. The V and J ends lost 3 bases and 0 bases respectively, with 9 bases between them. CDR1 is MNHEY and CDR2 is SVGAGI in the germline V gene. The CDR3 here is CASSYRGSSGNTIYF. In DNA form, the CDR3 reads TGTGCCAGCAGTTATCGGGGAAGCTCTGGAAACACCATATATTTT.

V usage is TRBV11-2 and J usage is TRBJ1-1; D is unclear. Trimming took off 3 bases at V and 3 bases at J, with 8 bases between the two ends. The CDR3 runs to 13 residues. Per the germline V gene, CDR1 is SGHAT and CDR2 is FQNNGV. The CDR3 spells CASSLVDYTEAFF. As DNA, the CDR3 is TGTGCCAGCAGCTTGGTAGATTACACTGAAGCTTTCTTT. The full variable domain, completed using reference TRBV11-2 and TRBJ1-1, is EAGVAQSPRYKIIEKRQSVAFWCNPISGHATLYWYQQILGQGPKLLIQFQNNGVVDDSQLPKDRFSAERLKGVDSTLKIQPAKLEDSAVYLCASSLVDYTEAFFGQGTRLTVV.

This chain links TRBV19 with TRBJ2-5; 8 bases map to TRBD1. CDR3 length: 17 amino acids. The V and J ends lost 3 bases and 3 bases, in that order; junction bases with no gene match: 12. The V gene's germline CDR1 is LNHDA and CDR2 SQIVND (reference sequence). This CDR3 reads CASSIGTPSGGKETQYF. DNA for the CDR3: TGTGCCAGTAGTATCGGAACCCCGTCAGGGGGCAAAGAGACCCAGTACTTC.

V gene TRBV25-1 combines with J gene TRBJ2-7; 9 bases align to TRBD2. With V trimmed by 2 bases and J by 4 bases, 6 bases remained unmatched. The CDR3 consists of 15 residues. Germline V gives CDR1 MGHDK, CDR2 SYGVNS. The DNA of the CDR3 is TGTGCCAGCAGTGAACATAGCGGGAGACCTTACGAGCAGTACTTC. Protein sequence: CASSEHSGRPYEQYF.

The genes are TRBV12-3 or TRBV12-4 and TRBJ1-1; D not certain. The V and J ends lost 5 bases and 7 bases respectively, with 11 bases between them. The CDR3 covers 12 residues. The CDR3 loop is CASSRSPGEAFF. CDR3 DNA sequence: TGTGCCAGCAGTCGTAGTCCGGGTGAAGCTTTCTTT.

This sequence joins TRBV23-1 and TRBJ1-1; 8 bases fit TRBD1. TRBV23-1 is annotated as an ORF whose role is uncertain. Losses at the gene ends were 3 bases for V and 3 bases for J; bases not matched to a gene: 6. The CDR3 is made up of 15 amino acids. CDR3 sequence (DNA): TGCGCCAGCAGTCAGGAGGACAGGGCAGACACTGAAGCTTTCTTT. Translation gives CASSQEDRADTEAFF.

The J gene is TRBJ2-1, the V gene TRBV5-1, with TRBD1 matching 10 bases. The junction had 2 bases not matched to a gene; V was cut back by 0 bases and J by 2 bases. CDR3 length: 16 residues. CDR1 and CDR2 (germline): SGHRS, YFSETQ. Written as DNA, the CDR3 is TGCGCCAGCAGCTTGGGGACAGGGGGAGCCTACAATGAGCAGTTCTTC. This gives the protein CASSLGTGGAYNEQFF.

This clone was detected a few times. V gene TRBV19 combines with J gene TRBJ1-6, with a possible D match to TRBD1 (5 bases). CDR1 and CDR2 (germline): LNHDA, SQIVND (reference sequence). The CDR3 totals 13 residues. V shed 3 bases and J shed 10 bases, with 10 bases lying between them. Here the CDR3 reads CASSMQGGSPLHF. CDR3 sequence (DNA): TGTGCCAGTAGTATGCAGGGTGGGTCACCCCTCCACTTT.

The genes are TRBV4-2 and TRBJ2-5, with 11 bases that match TRBD1. The V gene's germline CDR1 is LGHNA and CDR2 YNFKEQ. V gave up 5 bases and J gave up 4 bases; unmatched junction bases: 9. This CDR3 region has 16 residues. The CDR3 nucleotides read TGTGCCAGCAGCTTAGGACAGGGGGCGATCGGAGAGACCCAGTACTTC. Translation gives CASSLGQGAIGETQYF.

The count of this clone is one. The V call is TRBV3-1 (or the pseudogene TRBV3-2), the J call TRBJ2-2, with a weak D call TRBD2 (5 bases). Germline CDR1 and CDR2: LGHDT and YNNKEL (reference sequence). CDR3 size: 15 residues. Trimming stripped 1 base from V and 7 bases from J, with 13 bases between. As DNA, the CDR3 is TGTGCCAGCAGCCAAGGACGGCTAGCAGGCGGGGAGCTGTTTTTT. Amino acids: CASSQGRLAGGELFF.

The rearrangement uses TRBV28 and TRBJ2-7; D is possibly TRBD2 (5 bases). V gave up 3 bases and J gave up 1 base, with 10 bases separating them. Germline-derived CDR1 and CDR2 are MDHEN and SYDVKM. The CDR3 totals 14 residues. The CDR3 bases are TGTGCCAGCAGTTTGAACGGGATTTCCTACGAGCAGTACTTC. It translates to CASSLNGISYEQYF.

This CDR3 reads CASSPTSYNEQFF. The DNA of the CDR3 is TGTGCCAGCTCACCAACTTCCTACAATGAGCAGTTCTTC. V gene TRBV18 combines with J gene TRBJ2-1; D gene uncertain. V was clipped by 2 bases and J by 1 base, with 3 bases between them. The CDR3 contains 13 residues. Germline V lookup: CDR1 KGHSH, CDR2 LQKENI.

The chain carries TRBV15 and TRBJ1-1; D is unresolved. The CDR3 totals 14 residues. V was cut by 0 bases and J by 4 bases, with 9 bases left in between. From germline, CDR1 is LNHNV and CDR2 YYDKDF (reference sequence). The CDR3 loop is CATSRELVSTEAFF. CDR3 DNA: TGTGCCACCAGCAGAGAACTTGTTTCCACTGAAGCTTTCTTT.

The chain is built from TRBV10-3 and TRBJ1-2; the match to TRBD1 covers 12 bases. This CDR3 has 15 amino acids. Germline V gene lookup returns CDR1 ENHRY and CDR2 SYGVKD. Unmatched junction bases numbered 6, after V lost 3 bases and J lost 7 bases. This CDR3 reads CAISDSGTGGPGYTF. The CDR3 DNA reads as TGTGCCATCAGTGACTCCGGGACAGGGGGCCCTGGCTACACCTTC.

This chain joins TRBV10-3 and TRBJ2-3; TRBD2 matches 7 bases. CDR3 length equals 15 residues. Germline-derived CDR1 and CDR2 are ENHRY and SYGVKD. Trimming took 3 bases from V and 4 from J; bases not matched to a gene: 7. The CDR3 coding sequence is TGTGCCATCAGTGAAGGAGAGGGGAGGGCAGATACGCAGTATTTT. Translation gives CAISEGEGRADTQYF.

The chain carries TRBV6-2 or TRBV6-3 and TRBJ2-1; 12 nucleotides line up with TRBD1. Trimming removed 5 bases from V and 7 bases from J; junction bases left unmatched: 9. Per the germline V gene, CDR1 is MNHEY and CDR2 is SVGEGT. The CDR3 contains 16 residues. The CDR3 bases are TGTGCCAGCAGTGCCCGCCGGGACAGGGGGCATAATGAGCAGTTCTTC. Translating it yields CASSARRDRGHNEQFF.

This clone was recorded a few times. This sequence joins TRBV9 and TRBJ2-2, with 7 nucleotides matching TRBD2. The CDR3 is 16 residues long. Germline V gives CDR1 SGDLS, CDR2 YYNGEE. Germline trimming cut 0 bases from V and 1 base from J; bases unmatched to any gene: 3. The CDR3 DNA follows: TGTGCCAGCAGCGTAGAATTAGCGGGGAACACCGGGGAGCTGTTTTTT. This codes for CASSVELAGNTGELFF.

In its sample, this clone was seen once. V usage is TRBV5-1 and J usage is TRBJ2-2; TRBD2 agrees at 9 bases. The CDR3 is 19 residues long. With 0 bases clipped from V and 5 bases from J, the junction kept 14 bases outside the gene matches. Germline-derived CDR1 and CDR2 are SGHRS and YFSETQ. The CDR3 nucleotides read TGCGCCAGCAGCTTGGCGGCGGGAGGGGTATCGACCAATACCGGGGAGCTGTTTTTT. Its protein is CASSLAAGGVSTNTGELFF.

The chain recombines TRBV5-1 with TRBJ1-1, with TRBD1 matching over 8 bases. J lost 5 bases, V lost 4 bases, and 10 bases had no gene match. Germline CDR1 is SGHRS and CDR2 is YFSETQ. CDR3 size: 15 residues. The CDR3 loop is CASSPSGQGITEAFF. In nucleotides, the CDR3 is TGCGCCAGCAGCCCCTCCGGACAGGGAATTACTGAAGCTTTCTTT.

The table lists this clone with a count of one. V and J are TRBV5-4 and TRBJ1-1, with D uncertain. Germline CDR1 and CDR2: SGHNT and YYREEE (reference sequence). V gave up 4 bases and J gave up 0 bases, with 16 bases separating them. The CDR3 extends over 16 amino acids. CDR3 protein: CASSHLLGRLNTEAFF. The CDR3 DNA sequence: TGTGCCAGCAGCCACCTCTTGGGCCGGTTGAACACTGAAGCTTTCTTT.

The genes are TRBV19 and TRBJ1-5; the match to TRBD1 covers 9 bases. Per the germline V gene, CDR1 is LNHDA and CDR2 is SQIVND (reference sequence). V lost 5 bases to trimming and J lost 7 bases; unmatched junction nucleotides: 12. The CDR3 sequence is 16 residues long. The CDR3 here is CASSSSGQGGGQPQHF. In DNA, the CDR3 is TGTGCCAGTAGTTCCTCGGGACAGGGAGGAGGACAGCCCCAGCATTTT.

V gene TRBV30 combines with J gene TRBJ1-2, with a weak D call TRBD1 (5 bases). Deletions cut 2 bases from V and 5 bases from J, with 9 bases between. This CDR3 spans 12 amino acids. CDR1 is GTSNPN, CDR2 SVGIG, per germline (reference sequence). The CDR3 nucleotides read TGTGCCTGGAGTCCTGACAGTTATGGCTACACCTTC. The encoded protein is CAWSPDSYGYTF. Full variable domain (outside the CDR3, taken from reference TRBV30 and TRBJ1-2): SQTIHQWPATLVQPVGSPLSLECTVEGTSNPNLYWYRQAAGRGLQLLFYSVGIGQISSEVPQNLSASRPQDRQFILSSKKLLLSDSGFYLCAWSPDSYGYTFGSGTRLTVV.